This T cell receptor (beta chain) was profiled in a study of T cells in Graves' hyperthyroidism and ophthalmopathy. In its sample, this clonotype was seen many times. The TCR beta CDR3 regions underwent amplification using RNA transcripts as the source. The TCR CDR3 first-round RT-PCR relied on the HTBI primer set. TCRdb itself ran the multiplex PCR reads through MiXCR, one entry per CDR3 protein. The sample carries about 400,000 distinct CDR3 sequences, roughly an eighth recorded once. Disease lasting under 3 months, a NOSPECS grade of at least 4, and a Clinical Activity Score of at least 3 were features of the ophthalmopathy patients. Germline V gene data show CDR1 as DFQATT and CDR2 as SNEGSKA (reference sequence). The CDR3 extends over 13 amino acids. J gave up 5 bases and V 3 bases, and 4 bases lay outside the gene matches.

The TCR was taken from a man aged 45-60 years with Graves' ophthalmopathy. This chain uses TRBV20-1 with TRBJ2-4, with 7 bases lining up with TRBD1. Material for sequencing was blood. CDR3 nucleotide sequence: TGCAGTGCTAGGTGGACAGGTCAAAACATTCAGTACTTC. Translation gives CSARWTGQNIQYF.